This TCR beta chain comes out of a study of control samples from healthy donors and cancer patients. CDR3 length equals 15 residues. Germline V gives CDR1 SGHTA, CDR2 FQGNSA. The V end lost 1 base, the J end lost 3 bases, and 12 bases lay between the germline ends. Some clones are missing from TCRdb's copy, which holds only in-frame ones; the method was immunoSEQ multiplex PCR. The table records 90,000 to 110,000 clones, 90% of them present only once. The V call is TRBV7-2, the J call TRBJ1-2, with D tentatively TRBD1 (6 bases). What was sequenced was blood. This receptor was identified in a human donor in good health. The donor label of this sample is uncertain. CDR3 amino acids: CASSLDQGRYYGYTF. The CDR3 coding sequence is TGTGCCAGCAGCTTAGACCAGGGGCGCTACTATGGCTACACCTTC. Full variable domain (rest looked up from reference TRBV7-2 and TRBJ1-2): GAGVSQSPSNKVTEKGKDVELRCDPISGHTALYWYRQSLGQGLEFLIYFQGNSAPDKSGLPSDRFSAERTGGSVSTLTIQRTQQEDSAVYLCASSLDQGRYYGYTFGSGTRLTVV.